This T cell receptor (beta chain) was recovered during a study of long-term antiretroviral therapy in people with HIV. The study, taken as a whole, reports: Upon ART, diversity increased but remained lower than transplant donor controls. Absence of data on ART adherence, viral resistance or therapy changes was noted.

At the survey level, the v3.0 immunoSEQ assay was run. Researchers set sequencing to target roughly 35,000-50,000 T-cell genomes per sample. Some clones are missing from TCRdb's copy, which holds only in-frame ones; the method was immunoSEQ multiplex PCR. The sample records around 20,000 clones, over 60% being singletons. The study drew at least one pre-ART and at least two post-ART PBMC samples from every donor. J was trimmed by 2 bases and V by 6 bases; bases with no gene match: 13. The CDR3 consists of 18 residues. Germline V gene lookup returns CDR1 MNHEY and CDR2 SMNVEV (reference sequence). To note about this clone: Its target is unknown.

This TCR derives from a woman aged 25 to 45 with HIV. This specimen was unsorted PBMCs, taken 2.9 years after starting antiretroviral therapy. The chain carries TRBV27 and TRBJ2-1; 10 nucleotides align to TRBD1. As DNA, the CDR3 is TGTGCCAGCAGCCGACTGTCGGGACAGGGGAGAACCTACAATGAGCAGTTCTTC. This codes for CASSRLSGQGRTYNEQFF.